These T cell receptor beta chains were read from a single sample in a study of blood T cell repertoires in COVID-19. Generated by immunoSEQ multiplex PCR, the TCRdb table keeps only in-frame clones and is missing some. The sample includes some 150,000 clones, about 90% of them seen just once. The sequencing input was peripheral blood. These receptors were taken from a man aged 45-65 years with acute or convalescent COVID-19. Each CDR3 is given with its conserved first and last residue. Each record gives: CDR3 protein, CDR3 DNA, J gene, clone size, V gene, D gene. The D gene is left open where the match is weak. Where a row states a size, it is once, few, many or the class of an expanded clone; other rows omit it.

CASSVSSSYSPLHF	TGTGCCAGCAGCGTAAGTTCATCCTACTCACCCCTCCACTTT	TRBJ1-6	.	TRBV9	.
CASRGGGRGNEKLFF	TGTGCCAGCAGGGGAGGGGGACGGGGTAATGAAAAACTGTTTTTT	TRBJ1-4	.	TRBV28	.
CASSAFYGYTF	TGTGCCAGCAGTGCGTTCTATGGCTACACCTTC	TRBJ1-2	.	TRBV28	.
CASSLDDTYSNQPQHF	TGTGCCAGCAGCCTAGACGACACCTATAGCAATCAGCCCCAGCATTTT	TRBJ1-5	.	TRBV4-2	.
CASSIAGGQSEQFF	TGTGCCAGCAGCATAGCGGGGGGGCAAAGTGAGCAGTTCTTC	TRBJ2-1	.	TRBV6-1	TRBD2
CASSFGSGASETQYF	TGTGCCAGCAGCTTTGGGTCAGGCGCGTCGGAGACCCAGTACTTC	TRBJ2-5	.	TRBV5-4	.
CASSVVSRGNYGYTF	TGTGCCAGCAGCGTAGTATCCCGGGGAAACTATGGCTACACCTTC	TRBJ1-2	.	TRBV9	.
CAIAFSSGVGYEQYF	TGTGCCATCGCCTTTTCGTCGGGGGTGGGTTACGAGCAGTACTTC	TRBJ2-7	.	TRBV10-3	.
CASSPRGQETQYF	TGTGCCAGCTCACCTCGGGGCCAAGAGACCCAGTACTTC	TRBJ2-5	.	TRBV18	.
CASSPRDYEQYF	TGTGCCAGCAGTCCCAGGGATTACGAGCAGTACTTC	TRBJ2-7	.	TRBV28	.
CASSESGQAGNSPLHF	TGCGCCAGCAGTGAATCAGGACAGGCAGGAAATTCACCCCTCCACTTT	TRBJ1-6	.	TRBV10-2	TRBD1
CASSPSLQGARNNEQFF	TGTGCCAGCTCACCCTCTCTCCAGGGGGCGCGAAACAATGAGCAGTTCTTC	TRBJ2-1	.	TRBV18	TRBD1
CASKLRDKPANEQFF	TGTGCCAGCAAACTCCGGGACAAACCGGCCAATGAGCAGTTCTTC	TRBJ2-1	.	TRBV28	.
CASSVGGGGLGEQFF	TGTGCCAGCAGCGTAGGCGGGGGAGGGCTTGGTGAGCAGTTCTTC	TRBJ2-1	once	TRBV9	TRBD2
CASSDQGANTGELFF	TGTGCCAGCAGTGATCAGGGGGCGAACACCGGGGAGCTGTTTTTT	TRBJ2-2	.	TRBV2	TRBD1
CATSTKAGDFGELFF	TGTGCCACCTCCACCAAGGCAGGGGATTTCGGGGAGCTGTTTTTT	TRBJ2-2	.	TRBV27	.
CASSLAGRNTDTQYF	TGTGCCAGCAGCTTGGCGGGACGGAACACAGATACGCAGTATTTT	TRBJ2-3	few	TRBV11-3	.
CASSPLGGRTEQFF	TGTGCCAGCAGCCCCCTAGGAGGGAGGACTGAGCAGTTCTTC	TRBJ2-1	once	TRBV7-2	.
CSVGLRGSRGETQYF	TGCAGCGTTGGACTAAGGGGGTCGCGAGGGGAGACCCAGTACTTC	TRBJ2-5	once	TRBV29-1	.
CASSQGQSEGFYGYTF	TGTGCCAGCAGTCAGGGACAGTCGGAGGGCTTTTATGGCTACACCTTC	TRBJ1-2	.	TRBV5-6	TRBD1
CASSKTGGDEKLFF	TGTGCCAGCAGCAAAACAGGGGGCGATGAAAAACTGTTTTTT	TRBJ1-4	.	TRBV6-5	TRBD1
CASSHGTGHNYGYTF	TGTGCCAGCAGCCATGGGACAGGTCACAACTATGGCTACACCTTC	TRBJ1-2	.	TRBV3-1/TRBV3-2	TRBD1
CASSLARDRDEQYF	TGTGCCAGCAGCCTAGCCCGGGACAGGGATGAGCAGTACTTC	TRBJ2-7	.	TRBV7-8	TRBD1
CASSPRPSGTYNEQFF	TGTGCCAGCAGCCCGAGACCCAGCGGTACCTACAATGAGCAGTTCTTC	TRBJ2-1	.	TRBV9	.
CATQGVNQPQHF	TGTGCCACTCAAGGGGTAAATCAGCCCCAGCATTTT	TRBJ1-5	.	TRBV19	.
CASSHGQGAYEQYF	TGTGCCAGCAGCCATGGACAGGGGGCGTACGAGCAGTACTTC	TRBJ2-7	.	TRBV11-2	TRBD1
CASSEAPPDREGCGYTF	TGTGCCAGCAGTGAAGCCCCCCCGGACAGGGAGGGTTGTGGCTACACCTTC	TRBJ1-2	.	TRBV25-1	TRBD1
CASSLGTVMNTEAFF	TGTGCCAGCAGCTTAGGAACAGTCATGAACACTGAAGCTTTCTTT	TRBJ1-1	.	TRBV11-2	.
CASSSPTVRETQYF	TGTGCCAGCAGCTCCCCGACGGTCAGGGAGACCCAGTACTTC	TRBJ2-5	.	TRBV11-1	.
CASTALAGGAGELFF	TGTGCCAGCACCGCTCTAGCGGGAGGAGCCGGGGAGCTGTTTTTT	TRBJ2-2	.	TRBV6-5	TRBD2
CASSFSGSVGGDTQYF	TGTGCCAGCAGCTTTAGCGGGAGCGTGGGTGGAGATACGCAGTATTTT	TRBJ2-3	.	TRBV7-2	TRBD2
CASSAGTPNNSPLHF	TGTGCCAGCAGTGCCGGGACACCGAATAATTCACCCCTCCACTTT	TRBJ1-6	once	TRBV6-1	.
CASRDRLNTEAFF	TGTGCCAGCAGGGACAGATTGAACACTGAAGCTTTCTTT	TRBJ1-1	.	TRBV6-5	.
CASSPRGSDNEQFF	TGTGCCAGCAGCCCGAGGGGGTCAGACAATGAGCAGTTCTTC	TRBJ2-1	.	TRBV9	.
CASSQTSGRAHGNTGELFF	TGTGCCAGTAGTCAGACTAGCGGGAGGGCCCATGGTAACACCGGGGAGCTGTTTTTT	TRBJ2-2	.	TRBV19	TRBD2
CASSYQVILPNQPQHF	TGTGCCAGCAGCTATCAGGTGATCCTACCAAATCAGCCCCAGCATTTT	TRBJ1-5	few	TRBV5-5	.
CASSSQAHYGYTF	TGTGCCAGCAGCTCACAGGCTCACTATGGCTACACCTTC	TRBJ1-2	few	TRBV5-6	.
CASSKRWGGSIIF	TGTGCCAGCAGCAAAAGATGGGGCGGGAGTATCATTTTC	TRBJ2-7	.	TRBV11-1	TRBD2
CSASSSWRKNTGELFF	TGCAGTGCTAGTTCTTCGTGGAGGAAGAACACCGGGGAGCTGTTTTTT	TRBJ2-2	.	TRBV20-1	.
CASSLEKRGRADTQYF	TGTGCCAGCAGCTTAGAGAAGCGGGGGCGTGCAGATACGCAGTATTTT	TRBJ2-3	.	TRBV7-8	TRBD2
CASSIDLQGAAF	TGTGCCAGTAGTATAGATCTCCAGGGGGCTGCTTTT	TRBJ1-1	.	TRBV19	TRBD1
CASSLEQGALSTEAFF	TGTGCCAGCAGTTTGGAGCAGGGGGCCTTGAGCACTGAAGCTTTCTTT	TRBJ1-1	.	TRBV28	TRBD1
CASSIGRDNSPLHF	TGTGCCAGTAGTATTGGCAGGGATAATTCACCCCTCCACTTT	TRBJ1-6	.	TRBV19	.
CASSLDREGNEQFF	TGCGCCAGCAGCCTAGACAGGGAGGGGAATGAGCAGTTCTTC	TRBJ2-1	.	TRBV4-3	.
CASSAFGRANTEAFF	TGCGCCAGCAGTGCTTTCGGCAGGGCGAACACTGAAGCTTTCTTT	TRBJ1-1	.	TRBV10-1	.
CASGRDRGFRNTIYF	TGTGCCAGCGGCCGGGACAGGGGATTTCGAAACACCATATATTTT	TRBJ1-3	.	TRBV7-8	TRBD1
CASSQAMNRDDYGYTF	TGTGCCAGCAGCCAAGCGATGAACAGGGATGACTATGGCTACACCTTC	TRBJ1-2	few	TRBV14	.
CASSLSTGRAGANVLTF	TGTGCCAGCAGTTTATCAACCGGCAGGGCTGGGGCCAACGTCCTGACTTTC	TRBJ2-6	.	TRBV27	.
CASSPSGDYNEQFF	TGCGCCAGCAGCCCTAGCGGAGATTACAATGAGCAGTTCTTC	TRBJ2-1	.	TRBV5-1	TRBD2
CASSLFQENTEAFF	TGTGCCAGCAGCCTATTCCAGGAGAACACTGAAGCTTTCTTT	TRBJ1-1	.	TRBV7-2	.
CASSLGELGETQYF	TGTGCCAGCAGCTTGGGTGAACTCGGGGAGACCCAGTACTTC	TRBJ2-5	.	TRBV5-4	.
CASSATGEGSPLHF	TGTGCCAGCAGCGCGACAGGGGAGGGTTCACCCCTCCACTTT	TRBJ1-6	.	TRBV3-1/TRBV3-2	TRBD1
CASSTRQGINYGYTF	TGTGCCAGCAGTACCCGACAGGGAATCAACTATGGCTACACCTTC	TRBJ1-2	.	TRBV6-5	TRBD1
CASTPNTGTIGNTIYF	TGTGCCAGCACCCCCAACACAGGGACTATTGGAAACACCATATATTTT	TRBJ1-3	.	TRBV7-9	.
CASRRDSAGTGELFF	TGTGCCAGCAGAAGGGACTCCGCGGGCACCGGGGAGCTGTTTTTT	TRBJ2-2	.	TRBV2	.